These 32 T cell receptor beta chains were sequenced from one sample in a study of CD8+ T cells in alopecia areata. RNA, once extracted, was reverse transcribed into cDNA for use as the sequencing template. Assay: immunoSEQ multiplex PCR; the TCRdb copy retains only in-frame clones and omits some. The sample lists over 200,000 clones, 57% occurring once. The sequencing used CD4+ T cells sorted from blood, collected at week 0. Source of these receptors: a human donor with alopecia areata.

This clone was observed once. V and J are TRBV6-5 and TRBJ2-1; no definite D call. The CDR3 is 12 residues long. The germline gives CDR1 MNHEY, CDR2 SVGAGI. Trimming took 6 bases from V and 7 from J, leaving 10 bases between them. In DNA form, the CDR3 reads TGTGCCAGCAGCTCGCAGTATAATGAGCAGTTCTTC. It specifies CASSSQYNEQFF.

The V gene is TRBV7-2, the J gene TRBJ2-1; 9 nucleotides line up with TRBD2. Trimming cost V 4 bases and J 3 bases; bases outside gene matches: 7. This CDR3 has 16 amino acids. Germline V gives CDR1 SGHTA, CDR2 FQGNSA. CDR3 region: CASSSDSSGVYNEQFF. The DNA for the CDR3 is TGTGCCAGCAGCTCTGACTCTAGCGGGGTCTACAATGAGCAGTTCTTC. The whole variable domain, remainder taken from reference TRBV7-2 and TRBJ2-1, is GAGVSQSPSNKVTEKGKDVELRCDPISGHTALYWYRQSLGQGLEFLIYFQGNSAPDKSGLPSDRFSAERTGGSVSTLTIQRTQQEDSAVYLCASSSDSSGVYNEQFFGPGTRLTVL.

This clone was detected once. The chain couples TRBV5-6 to TRBJ1-4; D may be TRBD1 (6 bases). The ends were cut back, 6 bases at V and 7 bases at J, with 19 bases in the middle. This CDR3 region has 15 residues. Germline V lookup: CDR1 SGHDT, CDR2 YYEEEE. The CDR3 loop is CASTPRGLGPEKLFF. The CDR3 coding sequence is TGTGCCAGCACCCCGAGGGGGTTGGGGCCTGAAAAACTGTTTTTT.

This clone was counted once. This chain joins TRBV6-5 and TRBJ1-1, with TRBD1 identical over 11 bases. Trimming took 2 bases from V and 0 from J; bases not matched to a gene: 2. The germline V gene encodes CDR1 MNHEY and CDR2 SVGAGI. This CDR3 has 16 residues. CDR3 sequence: CASSYGQGAMNTEAFF. CDR3 nucleotides: TGTGCCAGCAGTTACGGACAGGGGGCCATGAACACTGAAGCTTTCTTT.

J is TRBJ2-3 and V is TRBV27; 7 bases align to TRBD2. The CDR3 spans 15 residues. Germline CDR1 and CDR2: MNHEY and SMNVEV (reference sequence). The ends lost 2 bases at V and 6 bases at J; junction bases unmatched: 8. The CDR3 nucleotides read TGTGCCAGCAGTTTAATCTGGGGGAGGGCGGATACGCAGTATTTT. Its translation is CASSLIWGRADTQYF.

This chain links TRBV30 with TRBJ1-1; 7 nucleotides align to TRBD1. The CDR3 extends over 16 amino acids. The germline gives CDR1 GTSNPN, CDR2 SVGIG (reference sequence). The V and J ends lost 5 bases and 0 bases, in that order; junction bases with no gene match: 12. The CDR3 sequence is CAWVADRNLMNTEAFF. For the CDR3, the DNA is TGTGCCTGGGTGGCGGACAGGAACCTTATGAACACTGAAGCTTTCTTT.

The V call is TRBV5-1, the J call TRBJ2-7, with D perhaps matching TRBD2 (6 bases). The germline V gene encodes CDR1 SGHRS and CDR2 YFSETQ. The V end was cut by 6 bases, the J end by 2 bases, with 18 bases between. The length of the CDR3 is 15 residues. The CDR3 loop is CASTQVSAGTYEQYF. CDR3 in DNA: TGCGCCAGCACCCAGGTTTCGGCGGGAACCTACGAGCAGTACTTC.

This rearrangement joins TRBV29-1 to TRBJ2-7; D is uncertain. This CDR3 is built from 13 residues. Germline-derived CDR1 and CDR2 are SQVTM and ANQGSEA. Deletions cut 4 bases from V and 3 bases from J, with 13 bases between. CDR3 DNA: TGCAGCGTTGGTTTTAGGTTTAACTACGAGCAGTACTTC. Translated, it gives CSVGFRFNYEQYF.

For the CDR3, the DNA is TGTGCCAGCAGCGCGACAGGGCCCCTCTACGAGCAGTACTTC. Its protein is CASSATGPLYEQYF. The V and J genes are TRBV5-6 and TRBJ2-7, with TRBD1 matching 7 bases. V shed 4 bases and J 3 bases; nucleotides not matched to a gene: 7. The CDR3 consists of 14 residues. Germline loops: CDR1 SGHDT, CDR2 YYEEEE.

Worth noting for this clone: One end of the junction fails to match germline, which may point to a read error. V is TRBV29-1 and J is TRBJ2-1; D is perhaps TRBD2 (5 bases). Germline V CDR1 and CDR2: SQVTM, ANQGSEA. CDR3 length equals 13 residues. The CDR3 DNA reads TGCAGCGCTGAAGGGCTAGCAAGGGATGAGCAGTTCTTC. Protein sequence: CSAEGLARDEQFF.

The chain couples TRBV14 to TRBJ2-3; maybe TRBD2 (5 bases). V dropped 1 base and J dropped 4 bases, with 24 bases sitting between them. This CDR3 region has 19 residues. The germline V gene has CDR1 SGHDN and CDR2 FVKESK. The CDR3 reads CASSQGTPPDGIWADTQYF. CDR3 coding DNA: TGTGCCAGCAGCCAAGGAACACCCCCGGACGGGATATGGGCAGATACGCAGTATTTT.

This clone appeared a single time. This chain connects TRBV19 to TRBJ1-5; 9 positions match TRBD1. V was clipped by 10 bases and J by 5 bases; unmatched bases: 6. Germline CDR1 and CDR2: LNHDA and SQIVND (reference sequence). The CDR3 covers 13 residues. The CDR3 loop is CATRDRVHQPQHF. DNA for the CDR3: TGTGCCACCAGGGACAGGGTACATCAGCCCCAGCATTTT.

This chain uses TRBV2 with TRBJ2-4, with 7 bases matching TRBD1. CDR1 and CDR2 (germline): SNHLY, FYNNEI. CDR3 length equals 15 residues. The V and J ends lost 3 bases and 9 bases, in that order; junction bases with no gene match: 11. The CDR3 DNA is TGTGCCAGCAGTGAGATGGCGACAGGGTCGGGCATTCAGTACTTC. Its protein product is CASSEMATGSGIQYF.

This clone has just a few counts. Other nucleotide sequences in the sample specify the same CDR3. The chain is built from TRBV29-1 and TRBJ2-1; 7 bases agree with TRBD2. With 4 bases clipped from V and 0 bases from J, the junction kept 3 bases outside the gene matches. CDR1 is SQVTM, CDR2 ANQGSEA, per germline. The CDR3 consists of 14 residues. CDR3 region: CSVAGGSSYNEQFF. The CDR3 DNA sequence: TGCAGCGTTGCAGGCGGGAGCTCCTACAATGAGCAGTTCTTC.

The chain combines TRBV5-1 with TRBJ2-3, with D unresolved. CDR3 size: 12 residues. CDR1 and CDR2 (germline): SGHRS, YFSETQ. The V end lost 0 bases, the J end lost 8 bases, and 7 bases lay between the germline ends. The chain's CDR3 is CASSLAQSTQYF. The CDR3 nucleotides are TGCGCCAGCAGCTTGGCCCAGTCTACGCAGTATTTT.

The chain recombines TRBV29-1 with TRBJ2-3; D not certain. The CDR3 extends over 13 amino acids. The germline gives CDR1 SQVTM, CDR2 ANQGSEA. V lost 7 bases and J 2 bases, leaving 13 bases between the germline ends. CDR3 amino acids: CSGSGRYTDTQYF. CDR3 DNA: TGCAGCGGCTCCGGAAGATACACAGATACGCAGTATTTT.

The CDR3 spells CASTPAGANVLTF. CDR3 coding DNA: TGTGCCAGCACTCCTGCTGGGGCCAACGTCCTGACTTTC. The chain recombines TRBV6-5 with TRBJ2-6, with no clear D. Germline loops: CDR1 MNHEY, CDR2 SVGAGI. V lost 7 bases and J lost 2, with 6 bases in between. There are 13 residues in the CDR3.

This clone was seen only a few times. The chain employs TRBV5-1 and TRBJ1-2; the match to TRBD1 covers 7 bases. V lost 0 bases and J lost 7; bases outside the gene matches: 6. This CDR3 comprises 14 residues. Germline lookup yields CDR1 SGHRS and CDR2 YFSETQ. The CDR3 sequence is CASSLDRTGPGYTF. The CDR3 coding sequence is TGCGCCAGCAGCTTGGACCGGACAGGTCCTGGCTACACCTTC.

This chain connects TRBV27 to TRBJ2-1, with 11 bases matching TRBD2. The CDR3 totals 17 residues. V shed 1 base and J 5 bases; nucleotides not matched to a gene: 7. Germline-derived CDR1 and CDR2 are MNHEY and SMNVEV (reference sequence). This chain's CDR3 is CASSLWVAGGPNNEQFF. CDR3 nucleotide sequence: TGTGCCAGCAGTTTATGGGTAGCGGGAGGGCCAAACAATGAGCAGTTCTTC.

This clone has only a few counts. This rearrangement joins TRBV29-1 to TRBJ2-3; D is uncertain. V gave up 0 bases and J gave up 5 bases, with 12 bases separating them. Germline V CDR1 and CDR2: SQVTM, ANQGSEA. The CDR3 has 14 amino acids. The DNA of the CDR3 is TGCAGCGTTGAAGAGGCCGTCGTAAGAGATACGCAGTATTTT. Protein product: CSVEEAVVRDTQYF.

V gene TRBV5-1 combines with J gene TRBJ1-3; D remains ambiguous. CDR1 and CDR2 from the germline V gene are SGHRS and YFSETQ. The V and J ends lost 4 bases and 1 base respectively, with 9 bases between them. This CDR3 region has 14 residues. CDR3 DNA sequence: TGCGCCAGCAGCGTGGCGGGGTCTGGAAACACCATATATTTT. It is translated as CASSVAGSGNTIYF.

This clone was found a few times. This chain uses TRBV4-1 with TRBJ1-5; TRBD1 aligns across 9 bases. The CDR3 covers 14 residues. V was clipped by 4 bases and J by 5 bases; unmatched bases: 3. CDR1 and CDR2 from the germline V gene are MGHRA and YSYEKL. The CDR3: CASSRYRGHQPQHF. The CDR3 DNA sequence: TGCGCCAGCAGCCGCTACAGGGGGCATCAGCCCCAGCATTTT.

The rearrangement uses TRBV7-3 and TRBJ2-7; tentative D call: TRBD2 (5 bases). This CDR3 has 14 amino acids. V lost 3 bases, J lost 5 bases, and 14 bases lay in between. Germline CDR1 is SGHTA and CDR2 is FQGTGA. The CDR3 coding sequence is TGTGCCAGCAGCTTTGGGAGTCTATGGGACGAGCAGTACTTC. It specifies CASSFGSLWDEQYF. Combining the CDR3 with reference TRBV7-3 and TRBJ2-7 gives the whole variable domain GAGVSQTPSNKVTEKGKYVELRCDPISGHTALYWYRQSLGQGPEFLIYFQGTGAADDSGLPNDRFFAVRPEGSVSTLKIQRTERGDSAVYLCASSFGSLWDEQYFGPGTRLTVT.

This clone was seen just once. V gene TRBV27 combines with J gene TRBJ1-2; 8 nucleotides align to TRBD1. CDR3 length: 15 amino acids. Germline V gene lookup returns CDR1 MNHEY and CDR2 SMNVEV (reference sequence). With 5 bases clipped from V and 3 bases from J, the junction kept 8 bases outside the gene matches. CDR3 sequence reads: CASSDSGTGYYGYTF. In DNA, the CDR3 is TGTGCCAGCAGTGACTCCGGGACAGGATACTATGGCTACACCTTC.

This clone has just a few counts. The V and J genes are TRBV29-1 and TRBJ1-1, with 10 bases identical to TRBD1. V shed 8 bases and J 4 bases; nucleotides not matched to a gene: 4. CDR3 length: 12 amino acids. Looked up from germline, CDR1 is SQVTM and CDR2 is ANQGSEA. In DNA, the CDR3 is TGCAGCATCTGGACAGGGGGCACTGAAGCTTTCTTT. Protein product: CSIWTGGTEAFF.

The chain is built from TRBV6-5 and TRBJ2-6; no reliable D call. Germline V gene lookup returns CDR1 MNHEY and CDR2 SVGAGI. The CDR3 is 15 amino acids. V lost 5 bases to trimming and J lost 0 bases, with 8 bases between them. Here the CDR3 reads CASSRPISGANVLTF. CDR3 DNA sequence: TGTGCCAGCAGTCGCCCGATCTCTGGGGCCAACGTCCTGACTTTC.

The genes are TRBV30 and TRBJ1-5; TRBD1 might be the D (6 bases). CDR3 length equals 13 residues. Germline V gene data show CDR1 as GTSNPN and CDR2 as SVGIG (reference sequence). V gave up 4 bases and J gave up 3 bases, with 10 bases separating them. CDR3 residues: CAWTGGLNQPQHF. CDR3 in DNA: TGTGCCTGGACTGGGGGGCTCAATCAGCCCCAGCATTTT. The variable domain in full, with the rest retrieved from reference TRBV30 and TRBJ1-5, is SQTIHQWPATLVQPVGSPLSLECTVEGTSNPNLYWYRQAAGRGLQLLFYSVGIGQISSEVPQNLSASRPQDRQFILSSKKLLLSDSGFYLCAWTGGLNQPQHFGDGTRLSIL.

V and J are TRBV5-4 and TRBJ1-1; no clear D gene. The CDR3 consists of 12 residues. Germline V gene lookup returns CDR1 SGHNT and CDR2 YYREEE (reference sequence). V lost 2 bases, J lost 7 bases, and 9 bases lay in between. This chain's CDR3 is CASSFPPSEAFF. CDR3 nucleotide sequence: TGTGCCAGCAGCTTCCCGCCCAGTGAAGCTTTCTTT.

The V and J genes are TRBV27 and TRBJ2-7; D may be TRBD1 or TRBD2 (6 bases each). V was clipped by 6 bases and J by 1 base, with 16 bases between them. The germline V gene has CDR1 MNHEY and CDR2 SMNVEV (reference sequence). The CDR3 sequence is 15 residues long. CDR3 DNA sequence: TGTGCCAGCAGGCCGAGGGGGACTCAGTCCTACGAGCAGTACTTC. Translation gives CASRPRGTQSYEQYF.

The rearrangement joins TRBV6-5 to TRBJ2-3; D not resolved. Germline values: CDR1 MNHEY, CDR2 SVGAGI. V lost 9 bases to trimming and J lost 6 bases, with 10 bases between them. The CDR3 totals 11 residues. CDR3 in amino acids: CASTSADTQYF. The CDR3 nucleotides read TGTGCCAGTACCAGCGCCGATACGCAGTATTTT.

This clone has more than one count but fewer than ten. The gene calls are TRBV28 and TRBJ1-2; D is uncertain. Trimming pared 6 bases from V and 4 bases from J, leaving 12 bases between. Germline values: CDR1 MDHEN, CDR2 SYDVKM. CDR3 length equals 13 residues. The DNA of the CDR3 is TGTGCCAGCAGCGACGGCCGACCCTATGGCTACACCTTC. Encoded protein: CASSDGRPYGYTF.

The genes are TRBV30 and TRBJ2-1; 8 bases align to TRBD2. V dropped 4 bases and J dropped 6; count of bases not matched to a gene: 8. The CDR3 is 14 amino acids. Germline assignment: CDR1 GTSNPN and CDR2 SVGIG (reference sequence). CDR3 in amino acids: CAWNPGLGGNEQFF. The CDR3 DNA sequence: TGTGCCTGGAACCCGGGACTAGGGGGCAATGAGCAGTTCTTC. The full variable domain, with the rest looked up from reference TRBV30 and TRBJ2-1, is SQTIHQWPATLVQPVGSPLSLECTVEGTSNPNLYWYRQAAGRGLQLLFYSVGIGQISSEVPQNLSASRPQDRQFILSSKKLLLSDSGFYLCAWNPGLGGNEQFFGPGTRLTVL.